This T cell receptor beta chain was observed in a study of regulatory T cells in long-lasting Graves disease. Study results and limitations: Results may be inaccurate due to the small sample size. Newly diagnosed patients shared around 910 public clonotypes; persistent patients shared about 2,500.

A word on this clonotype: Its target is unknown.

The time point was: newly diagnosed GD, antithyroid drugs for less than 3 months. RNA from PBMCs was the source of the TCR library. As a group, patients came from one endocrinology department in Xi'an, China. With 3 bases clipped from V and 4 bases from J, the junction kept 2 bases outside the gene matches. The CDR3 sequence is 14 residues long. CDR1 and CDR2 (germline): SGHVS, FQNEAQ. TCR beta libraries were built with iRepertoire HTBI primers and Arm-PCR of CDR3 regions. MiXCR, applied by TCRdb to the multiplex PCR reads, yields one record per CDR3 protein. The sample consists of hundreds of thousands of distinct CDR3 sequences, roughly 15% of them appearing once. These data were also reused for a study on T cells in Graves' hyperthyroidism and ophthalmopathy. That publication notes: Any patient presenting with uncontrolled infection, other autoimmune disease, pregnancy or lactation was left out.

The TCR sequence derives from a woman younger than 45 with Graves disease. The starting material was peripheral blood mononuclear cells (PBMCs), obtained at new diagnosis, from a patient treated with antithyroid drugs. This chain connects TRBV7-8 to TRBJ2-5; 10 positions match TRBD1. Written as DNA, the CDR3 is TGTGCCAGCAGCTTCGGGACAGGGGTAGAGACCCAGTACTTC. This codes for CASSFGTGVETQYF.